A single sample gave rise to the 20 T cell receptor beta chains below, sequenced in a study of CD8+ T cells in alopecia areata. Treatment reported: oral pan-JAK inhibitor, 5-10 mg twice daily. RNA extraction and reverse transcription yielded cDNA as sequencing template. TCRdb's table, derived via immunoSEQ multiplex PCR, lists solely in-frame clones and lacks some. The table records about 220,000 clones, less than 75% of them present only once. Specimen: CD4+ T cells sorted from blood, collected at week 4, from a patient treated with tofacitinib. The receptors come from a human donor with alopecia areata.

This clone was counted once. Here the CDR3 DNA reads TGTGCCAGCAGTCTGGACGCTGGCTACACCTTC. Translation gives CASSLDAGYTF. The genes are TRBV2 and TRBJ1-2; D not certain. CDR1 is SNHLY, CDR2 FYNNEI, per germline. The CDR3 is 11 residues long. V lost 5 bases and J 7 bases, leaving 8 bases between the germline ends.

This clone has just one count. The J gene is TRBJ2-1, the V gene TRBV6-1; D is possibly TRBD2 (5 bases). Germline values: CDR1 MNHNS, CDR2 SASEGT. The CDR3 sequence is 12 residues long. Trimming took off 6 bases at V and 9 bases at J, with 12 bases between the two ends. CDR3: CASSRTRREQFF. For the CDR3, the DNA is TGTGCCAGCAGCCGAACTAGACGTGAGCAGTTCTTC.

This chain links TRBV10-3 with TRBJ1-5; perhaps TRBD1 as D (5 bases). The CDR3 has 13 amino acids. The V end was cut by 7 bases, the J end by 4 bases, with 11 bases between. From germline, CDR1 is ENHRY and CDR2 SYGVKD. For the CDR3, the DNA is TGTGCCATCACGGGAGGGGTTAATCAGCCCCAGCATTTT. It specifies CAITGGVNQPQHF.

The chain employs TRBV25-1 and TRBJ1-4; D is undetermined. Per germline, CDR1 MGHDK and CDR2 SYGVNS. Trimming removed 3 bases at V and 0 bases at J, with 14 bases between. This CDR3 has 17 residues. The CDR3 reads CASSDPDGITTNEKLFF. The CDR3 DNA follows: TGTGCCAGCAGTGACCCGGACGGAATCACAACTAATGAAAAACTGTTTTTT. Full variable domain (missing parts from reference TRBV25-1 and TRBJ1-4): EADIYQTPRYLVIGTGKKITLECSQTMGHDKMYWYQQDPGMELHLIHYSYGVNSTEKGDLSSESTVSRIRTEHFPLTLESARPSHTSQYLCASSDPDGITTNEKLFFGSGTQLSVL.

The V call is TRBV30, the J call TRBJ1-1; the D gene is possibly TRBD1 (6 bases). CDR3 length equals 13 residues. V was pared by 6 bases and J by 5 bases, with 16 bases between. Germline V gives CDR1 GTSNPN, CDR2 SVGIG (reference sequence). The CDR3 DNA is TGTGCCTGCCACAGGGTGGGGTTAACTGAAGCTTTCTTT. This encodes CACHRVGLTEAFF.

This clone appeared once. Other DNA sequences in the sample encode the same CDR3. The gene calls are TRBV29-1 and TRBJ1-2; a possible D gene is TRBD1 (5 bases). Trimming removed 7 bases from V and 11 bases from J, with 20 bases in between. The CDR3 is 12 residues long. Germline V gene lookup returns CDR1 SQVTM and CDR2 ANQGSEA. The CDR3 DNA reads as TGCAGCGCAGGATCCAGGGAGATCGGTTACACCTTC. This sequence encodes CSAGSREIGYTF.

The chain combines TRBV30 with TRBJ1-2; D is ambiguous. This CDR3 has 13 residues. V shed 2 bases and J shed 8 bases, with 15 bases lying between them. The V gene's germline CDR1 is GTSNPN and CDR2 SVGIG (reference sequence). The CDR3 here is CAWSYKGFGGYTF. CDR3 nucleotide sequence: TGTGCCTGGAGTTATAAGGGTTTTGGAGGCTACACCTTC.

CDR3 protein: CASSQDRGKRGYTF. In nucleotides, the CDR3 is TGCGCCAGCAGCCAAGATAGAGGGAAGAGGGGCTACACCTTC. V is TRBV4-3 and J is TRBJ1-2; D gene unclear. This CDR3 region has 14 residues. Per germline, CDR1 LGHNA and CDR2 YSLEER. Trimming took 0 bases from V and 8 from J, leaving 13 bases between them.

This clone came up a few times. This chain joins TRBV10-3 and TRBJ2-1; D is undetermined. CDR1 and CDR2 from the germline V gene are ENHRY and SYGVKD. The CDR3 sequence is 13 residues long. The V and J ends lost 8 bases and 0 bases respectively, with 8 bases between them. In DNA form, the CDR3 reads TGTGCCATCCGCCCTAGCTCCTACAATGAGCAGTTCTTC. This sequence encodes CAIRPSSYNEQFF.

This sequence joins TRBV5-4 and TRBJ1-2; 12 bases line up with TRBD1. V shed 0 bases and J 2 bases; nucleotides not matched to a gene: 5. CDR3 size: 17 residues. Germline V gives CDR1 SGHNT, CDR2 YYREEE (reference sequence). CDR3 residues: CASSLDRGTGGNYGYTF. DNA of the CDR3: TGTGCCAGCAGCTTGGATCGGGGGACAGGGGGCAACTATGGCTACACCTTC.

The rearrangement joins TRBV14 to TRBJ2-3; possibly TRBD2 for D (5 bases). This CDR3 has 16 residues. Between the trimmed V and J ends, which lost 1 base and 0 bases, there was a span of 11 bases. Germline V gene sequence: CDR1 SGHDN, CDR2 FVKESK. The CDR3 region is CASSQAGRASTDTQYF. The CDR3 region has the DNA TGTGCCAGCAGCCAAGCTGGGCGGGCCAGCACAGATACGCAGTATTTT.

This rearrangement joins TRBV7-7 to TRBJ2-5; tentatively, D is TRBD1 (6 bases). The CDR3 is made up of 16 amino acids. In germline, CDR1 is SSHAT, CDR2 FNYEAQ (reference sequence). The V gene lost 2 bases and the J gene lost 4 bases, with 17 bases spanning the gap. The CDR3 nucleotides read TGTGCCAGCAGCTTAAGGGGCAGGGGAACTATAGAGACCCAGTACTTC. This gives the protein CASSLRGRGTIETQYF.

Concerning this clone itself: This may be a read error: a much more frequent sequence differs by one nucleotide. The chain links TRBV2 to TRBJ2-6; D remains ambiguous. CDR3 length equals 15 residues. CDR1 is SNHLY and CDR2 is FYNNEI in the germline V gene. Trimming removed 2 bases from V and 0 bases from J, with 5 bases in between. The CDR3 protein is CASSERNSGANVLTF. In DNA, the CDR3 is TGTGCCAGCAGTGAACGGAACTCTGGGGCCAACGTCCTGACTTTC.

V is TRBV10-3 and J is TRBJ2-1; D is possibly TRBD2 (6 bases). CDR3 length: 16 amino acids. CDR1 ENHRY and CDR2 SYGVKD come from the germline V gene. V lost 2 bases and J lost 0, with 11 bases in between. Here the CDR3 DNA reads TGTGCCATCAGTGAGGGTATCGGGGGCTCCTACAATGAGCAGTTCTTC. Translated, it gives CAISEGIGGSYNEQFF.

This CDR3 reads CASSPGSSGNKAFF. DNA for the CDR3: TGTGCCAGCAGCCCCGGATCCTCAGGGAACAAAGCTTTCTTT. The chain employs TRBV7-2 and TRBJ1-1; D is possibly TRBD1 (5 bases). CDR3 size: 14 residues. Germline CDR1 SGHTA, CDR2 FQGNSA. Trimming pared 5 bases from V and 9 bases from J, leaving 19 bases between.

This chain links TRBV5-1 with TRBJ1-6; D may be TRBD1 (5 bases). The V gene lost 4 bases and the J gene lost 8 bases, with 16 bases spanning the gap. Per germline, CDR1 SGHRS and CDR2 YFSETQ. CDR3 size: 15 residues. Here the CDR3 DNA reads TGCGCCAGCAGCGTGGGACCTGCCGGGGATTCACCCCTCCACTTT. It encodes CASSVGPAGDSPLHF.

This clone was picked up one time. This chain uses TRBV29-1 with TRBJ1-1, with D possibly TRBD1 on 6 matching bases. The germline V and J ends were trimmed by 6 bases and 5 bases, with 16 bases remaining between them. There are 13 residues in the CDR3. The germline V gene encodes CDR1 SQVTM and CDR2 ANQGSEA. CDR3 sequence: CSVTGLGLTEAFF. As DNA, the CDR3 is TGCAGCGTCACAGGGTTGGGGCTTACTGAAGCTTTCTTT.

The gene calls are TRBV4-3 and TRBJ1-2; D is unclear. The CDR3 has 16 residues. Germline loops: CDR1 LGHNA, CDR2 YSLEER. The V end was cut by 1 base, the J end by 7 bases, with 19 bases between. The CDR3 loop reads CASSQVSHLEAAGYTF. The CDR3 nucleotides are TGCGCCAGCAGCCAAGTATCCCACCTGGAGGCTGCTGGCTACACCTTC.

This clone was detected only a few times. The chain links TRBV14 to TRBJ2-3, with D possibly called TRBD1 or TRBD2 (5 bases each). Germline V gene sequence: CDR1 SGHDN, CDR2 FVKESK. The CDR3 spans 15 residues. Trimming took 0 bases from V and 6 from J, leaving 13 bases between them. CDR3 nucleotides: TGTGCCAGCAGCCAAGATTTACGGGGCGCGGATACGCAGTATTTT. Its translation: CASSQDLRGADTQYF.

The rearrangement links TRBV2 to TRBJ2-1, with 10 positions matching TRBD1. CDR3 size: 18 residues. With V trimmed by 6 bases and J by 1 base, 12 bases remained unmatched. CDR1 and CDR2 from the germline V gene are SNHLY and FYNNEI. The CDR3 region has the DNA TGTGCCAGCAGAGGCACCCTCGACAGGGGGCGATCCTACAATGAGCAGTTCTTC. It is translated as CASRGTLDRGRSYNEQFF. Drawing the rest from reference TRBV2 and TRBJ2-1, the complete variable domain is EPEVTQTPSHQVTQMGQEVILRCVPISNHLYFYWYRQILGQKVEFLVSFYNNEISEKSEIFDDQFSVERPDGSNFTLKIRSTKLEDSAMYFCASRGTLDRGRSYNEQFFGPGTRLTVL.